This T cell receptor (beta chain) was sequenced during a study of T-cell reconstitution after alpha-beta-depleted transplantation in children (dated by TCRdb to 2016 to 2018). With respect to the entire study: The study quantitatively tracked T-cell immune reconstitution after TCRalphabeta/CD19-depleted allogeneic hematopoietic cell transplantation in children using TCR repertoire profiling.

This clonotype was counted a single time. Its specific antigen is unknown. Base-call qualities are not available, and no considerably larger clone is one nucleotide away. One read is thin evidence. Findings and caveats that apply to the study as a whole: The high TCRbeta diversity at day 60 in some patients was ascribed to recipient T cells and intrathymic progenitors that had survived conditioning. The apparently early alphabetaT-cell count recovery about two months after transplant was reportedly dependent on only several hundred rapidly expanded clones derived from non-depleted graft cells. The frequencies of hyperexpanded clones fell over the following months, and after one year, T-cell counts and TCRbeta diversity were mostly attributed to newly produced T cells.

There are 17 amino acids in the CDR3, from cysteine to phenylalanine inclusive. Only the CDR3 DNA stays, 51 bases, in frame from base 1. The junction shows trimming of 3 bases on V and 8 bases on J, plus 25 bases between the germline ends. Via the germline V gene, CDR1 is MNHEY and CDR2 SVGAGI. Receptor amplification or capture employed PCR. This sample was sequenced with an Illumina HiSeq 2500. TCR library preparation used molecular barcoding, with unique molecular identifiers applied to normalize quantification of the TCRbeta repertoire. TCRdb passed the public sequencing reads through fastp at Q25 and MiXCR, retaining productive beta sequences. For every CDR3 protein sequence, its rows merge into one entry that carries the most common genes and DNA. This sample comprises approximately 210,000 distinct CDR3 sequences, around a sixth of them detected only once. Together, the top ten hold about 45% of the sample.

This specimen's treatment or condition label, per the study, means: allogeneic hematopoietic cell transplantation with graft depleted of TCRalphabeta T cells and CD19 B cells. The transplant recipients were children given TCRalphabeta/CD19-depleted allogeneic hematopoietic cell grafts. Recombination connected TRBV6-5 to TRBJ1-2; TRBD1 is perhaps the D gene, given 5 matching bases. The sample in question was PBMCs, mostly from graft donor cells, obtained 360 days after TCRalphabeta/CD19-depleted stem cell transplant. The TCR comes from a male patient aged 2 to 10 who had a stem cell transplant for acute lymphoblastic leukemia, so the T cells may come from the graft donor. The CDR3 amino acid sequence is: CASSYPGAPRSISGYTF. The DNA sequence is TGTGCCAGCAGTTATCCCGGGGCCCCACGGTCAATCTCCGGCTACACCTTC.